A selection of T cell receptor beta chains follows, all from one sample in a study of shared clonotypes between healthy human individuals. Clones were read by immunoSEQ multiplex PCR, and TCRdb kept only the in-frame ones, dropping some. The sample has hundreds of thousands of clones, 72% seen once. Sequencing was carried out using memory CD4+ T cells sorted from blood. The receptors come from a woman in her twenties or thirties in good health. The CDR3 runs from the conserved cysteine through the conserved F or W. Fields, in order: D gene, J gene, V gene, clone size, CDR3 protein, CDR3 DNA. D genes are given only for firm matches. Size is omitted from some rows. Given values are once, few, many or a class for expanded clones.

d_gene: TRBD1
j_gene: TRBJ1-5
v_gene: TRBV28
abundance: once
CDR3aa: CASSLGGQAQGSQHF
CDR3nt: TGTGCCAGCAGTCTGGGAGGACAGGCACAGGGGTCCCAGCATTTT

d_gene: TRBD1
j_gene: TRBJ2-7
v_gene: TRBV30
abundance: -
CDR3aa: CAWTRQGVTYEQYF
CDR3nt: TGTGCCTGGACGCGACAGGGGGTTACCTACGAGCAGTACTTC

d_gene: TRBD2
j_gene: TRBJ2-1
v_gene: TRBV6-1
abundance: few
CDR3aa: CASSGTSGVYNEQFF
CDR3nt: TGTGCCAGCAGTGGTACTAGCGGGGTCTACAATGAGCAGTTCTTC

d_gene: -
j_gene: TRBJ1-1
v_gene: TRBV30
abundance: once
CDR3aa: CAWSRSENTEAFF
CDR3nt: TGTGCCTGGAGTAGGTCTGAGAACACTGAAGCTTTCTTT

d_gene: TRBD2
j_gene: TRBJ2-6
v_gene: TRBV11-1
abundance: many
CDR3aa: CASSFIGRAGANVLTF
CDR3nt: TGTGCCAGCAGCTTCATAGGGAGGGCTGGGGCCAACGTCCTGACTTTC

d_gene: -
j_gene: TRBJ2-3
v_gene: TRBV7-2
abundance: -
CDR3aa: CASSTGEERPQYF
CDR3nt: TGTGCCAGCAGCACCGGAGAGGAGCGCCCGCAGTATTTT

d_gene: -
j_gene: TRBJ1-5
v_gene: TRBV29-1
abundance: many
CDR3aa: CSAQQGGNQPQHF
CDR3nt: TGCAGCGCACAGCAGGGAGGTAATCAGCCCCAGCATTTT

d_gene: TRBD1
j_gene: TRBJ2-6
v_gene: TRBV2
abundance: few
CDR3aa: CAGTTGDGANVLTF
CDR3nt: TGTGCCGGAACTACAGGGGACGGGGCCAACGTCCTGACTTTC

d_gene: -
j_gene: TRBJ1-5
v_gene: TRBV7-9
abundance: -
CDR3aa: CASSLGQTGVQPQHF
CDR3nt: TGTGCCAGCAGCCTTGGACAGACGGGAGTTCAGCCCCAGCATTTT

d_gene: -
j_gene: TRBJ1-2
v_gene: TRBV28
abundance: -
CDR3aa: CASSSGAHYGYTF
CDR3nt: TGTGCCAGCAGCTCGGGGGCCCACTATGGCTACACCTTC

d_gene: TRBD1
j_gene: TRBJ2-7
v_gene: TRBV28
abundance: once
CDR3aa: CASGKTGPYEQYF
CDR3nt: TGTGCCAGCGGAAAGACAGGGCCCTACGAGCAGTACTTC

d_gene: TRBD1
j_gene: TRBJ1-2
v_gene: TRBV2
abundance: -
CDR3aa: CATTDRVNYGYTF
CDR3nt: TGTGCCACTACGGACAGGGTCAACTATGGCTACACCTTC

d_gene: TRBD1
j_gene: TRBJ1-2
v_gene: TRBV5-4
abundance: -
CDR3aa: CASSLGRGQDGYTF
CDR3nt: TGTGCCAGCAGCTTGGGTAGGGGGCAAGATGGCTACACCTTC

d_gene: -
j_gene: TRBJ2-5
v_gene: TRBV4-1
abundance: -
CDR3aa: CASSPHRGITETQYF
CDR3nt: TGCGCCAGCAGCCCCCATAGGGGGATCACTGAGACCCAGTACTTC

d_gene: TRBD1
j_gene: TRBJ2-7
v_gene: TRBV11-2
abundance: -
CDR3aa: CASSRDRASGEQYF
CDR3nt: TGTGCCAGCAGCCGGGACAGGGCTAGCGGCGAGCAGTACTTC

d_gene: TRBD1
j_gene: TRBJ2-5
v_gene: TRBV9
abundance: -
CDR3aa: CASSARQGEETQYF
CDR3nt: TGTGCCAGCAGCGCGAGACAGGGGGAAGAGACCCAGTACTTC

d_gene: -
j_gene: TRBJ2-7
v_gene: TRBV30
abundance: -
CDR3aa: CAWSVVRAGLIYEQYF
CDR3nt: TGTGCCTGGAGTGTAGTCAGGGCCGGTCTAATCTACGAGCAGTACTTC

d_gene: -
j_gene: TRBJ1-1
v_gene: TRBV19
abundance: -
CDR3aa: CASSITGQRGRYTEAFF
CDR3nt: TGTGCCAGTAGTATAACGGGCCAGAGGGGACGGTACACTGAAGCTTTCTTT

d_gene: -
j_gene: TRBJ2-3
v_gene: TRBV28
abundance: -
CDR3aa: CASSLSKAMWRRDSTDTQYF
CDR3nt: TGTGCCAGCAGTTTATCGAAGGCGATGTGGAGGCGGGATAGCACAGATACGCAGTATTTT

d_gene: -
j_gene: TRBJ1-5
v_gene: TRBV28
abundance: -
CDR3aa: CASSLSGSRVNQPQHF
CDR3nt: TGTGCCAGCAGTTTATCGGGGTCCAGGGTAAATCAGCCCCAGCATTTT

d_gene: TRBD2
j_gene: TRBJ2-5
v_gene: TRBV7-7
abundance: -
CDR3aa: CASSSSSSGGRETQYF
CDR3nt: TGTGCCAGCAGCTCCTCATCCTCGGGGGGTCGTGAGACCCAGTACTTC

d_gene: -
j_gene: TRBJ1-4
v_gene: TRBV5-1
abundance: -
CDR3aa: CASTSGTTNEKLFF
CDR3nt: TGCGCCAGTACATCCGGGACAACTAATGAAAAACTGTTTTTT

d_gene: -
j_gene: TRBJ2-6
v_gene: TRBV7-2
abundance: -
CDR3aa: CASMPDEAGANVLTF
CDR3nt: TGTGCCAGCATGCCCGACGAGGCTGGGGCCAACGTCCTGACTTTC

d_gene: -
j_gene: TRBJ1-2
v_gene: TRBV28
abundance: -
CDR3aa: CASRGEGRNYGYTF
CDR3nt: TGTGCCAGCAGGGGAGAGGGGCGTAACTATGGCTACACCTTC

d_gene: -
j_gene: TRBJ2-3
v_gene: TRBV29-1
abundance: -
CDR3aa: CSVEDKFSAGDRTDTQYF
CDR3nt: TGCAGCGTTGAAGATAAGTTTTCGGCCGGCGACCGCACAGATACGCAGTATTTT

d_gene: -
j_gene: TRBJ2-7
v_gene: TRBV27
abundance: -
CDR3aa: CASSFSGVGDLPRYEQYF
CDR3nt: TGTGCCAGCAGTTTTTCGGGTGTTGGGGACCTACCTAGATACGAGCAGTACTTC

d_gene: -
j_gene: TRBJ1-1
v_gene: TRBV15
abundance: few
CDR3aa: CATSRDLGYTEAFF
CDR3nt: TGTGCCACCAGCAGGGATCTGGGGTACACTGAAGCTTTCTTT

d_gene: -
j_gene: TRBJ1-5
v_gene: TRBV6-6
abundance: once
CDR3aa: CASRASGGGQPQHF
CDR3nt: TGTGCCAGCAGGGCTAGCGGGGGAGGTCAGCCCCAGCATTTT

d_gene: -
j_gene: TRBJ1-1
v_gene: TRBV9
abundance: -
CDR3aa: CASNRDLNTEAFF
CDR3nt: TGTGCCAGCAATCGGGATTTGAACACTGAAGCTTTCTTT

d_gene: TRBD1
j_gene: TRBJ2-5
v_gene: TRBV2
abundance: -
CDR3aa: CASSGTGGSNTQYF
CDR3nt: TGTGCCAGCTCCGGGACAGGGGGCTCCAACACCCAGTACTTC

d_gene: TRBD2
j_gene: TRBJ2-1
v_gene: TRBV14
abundance: -
CDR3aa: CASSQGSGLAGLNEQFF
CDR3nt: TGTGCCAGCAGCCAAGGAAGTGGGCTAGCGGGTTTAAATGAGCAGTTCTTC

d_gene: TRBD1
j_gene: TRBJ2-7
v_gene: TRBV6-1
abundance: once
CDR3aa: CASSGLRDSLLSYEQYF
CDR3nt: TGTGCCAGCAGTGGATTAAGGGACAGTCTTCTTTCCTACGAGCAGTACTTC

d_gene: -
j_gene: TRBJ2-3
v_gene: TRBV7-2
abundance: -
CDR3aa: CASSLYTVSTDTQYF
CDR3nt: TGTGCCAGCAGTCTCTACACGGTTAGCACAGATACGCAGTATTTT